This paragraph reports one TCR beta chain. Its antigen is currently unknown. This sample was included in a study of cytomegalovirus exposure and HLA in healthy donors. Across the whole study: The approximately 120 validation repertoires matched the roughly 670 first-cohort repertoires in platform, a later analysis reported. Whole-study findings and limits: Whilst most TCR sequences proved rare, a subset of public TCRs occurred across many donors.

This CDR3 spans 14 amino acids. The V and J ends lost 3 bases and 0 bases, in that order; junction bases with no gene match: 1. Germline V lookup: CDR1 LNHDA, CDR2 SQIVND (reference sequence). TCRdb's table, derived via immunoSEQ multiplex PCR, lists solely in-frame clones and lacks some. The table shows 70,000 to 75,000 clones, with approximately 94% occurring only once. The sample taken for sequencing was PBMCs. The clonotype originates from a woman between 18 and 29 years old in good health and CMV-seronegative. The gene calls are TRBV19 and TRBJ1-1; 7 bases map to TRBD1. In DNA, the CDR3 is TGTGCCAGTAGTATTACAGGGGTGAACACTGAAGCTTTCTTT. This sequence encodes CASSITGVNTEAFF.